These 8 T cell receptor beta chains originate from one sample sequenced in a study of shared clonotypes between healthy human individuals. Using immunoSEQ multiplex PCR, the repertoire was profiled, and TCRdb retains in-frame clones only, with some absent. Among a few hundred thousand clones listed, roughly four fifths were seen once. Material for sequencing was PBMCs. These receptor sequences come from a woman in her thirties or forties in good health. Some clones in this sample may be carry-over from other donors' samples.

J is TRBJ2-7 and V is TRBV5-4, with 9 bases matching TRBD2. V lost 4 bases, J lost 1 base, and 6 bases stayed unmatched. The germline CDR1 and CDR2 sequences are SGHNT and YYREEE (reference sequence). The CDR3 runs to 15 residues. The CDR3 DNA reads as TGTGCCAGCAGCCAAGGACTAGCGAATTCCTACGAGCAGTACTTC. Translation: CASSQGLANSYEQYF.

This clone was seen just once. The CDR3 is CASSYSEADSYNEQFF. The CDR3 region has the DNA TGTGCCAGCAGTTACTCAGAAGCCGACTCCTACAATGAGCAGTTCTTC. The chain joins TRBV6-5 to TRBJ2-1; D unclear. Germline CDR1 reads MNHEY; CDR2 reads SVGAGI. V was clipped by 0 bases and J by 0 bases, with 9 bases between them. The CDR3 loop spans 16 amino acids.

The V call is TRBV2, the J call TRBJ1-4; 9 positions match TRBD1. V dropped 5 bases and J dropped 7; count of bases not matched to a gene: 8. The CDR3 spans 15 residues. Germline loops: CDR1 SNHLY, CDR2 FYNNEI. The CDR3 here is CASSPLGTGSEKLFF. In nucleotides, the CDR3 is TGTGCCAGCAGTCCCCTGGGGACAGGGAGTGAAAAACTGTTTTTT.

This clone has a single count. Germline is not matched at one junction end, which may reflect a read error. J is TRBJ2-3 and V is TRBV19; D gene ambiguous. The germline V gene has CDR1 LNHDA and CDR2 SQIVND (reference sequence). The CDR3 runs to 13 residues. The CDR3 loop reads CASSWARTDTRYF. The CDR3 DNA is TGTGCCAGTAGTTGGGCCCGCACAGATACGCGGTATTTT. The full variable domain, with the rest looked up from reference TRBV19 and TRBJ2-3, is DGGITQSPKYLFRKEGQNVTLSCEQNLNHDAMYWYRQDPGQGLRLIYYSQIVNDFQKGDIAEGYSVSREKKESFPLTVTSAQKNPTAFYLCASSWARTDTRYFGPGTRLTVL.

The chain combines TRBV19 with TRBJ1-1, with D maybe TRBD1 (6 bases). The CDR3 sequence is 16 residues long. V lost 6 bases to trimming and J lost 1 base, with 18 bases between them. Germline V lookup: CDR1 LNHDA, CDR2 SQIVND (reference sequence). CDR3 sequence (DNA): TGTGCCAGTAGCGACTTACTACGACAGGAGAACACTGAAGCTTTCTTT. Encoded protein: CASSDLLRQENTEAFF.

This clone occurred once. CDR3 nucleotide sequence: TGTGCCAGCAGCTTAGTGGAGGGAGGGCCCCAGCATTTT. Translating it yields CASSLVEGGPQHF. The chain recombines TRBV11-2 with TRBJ1-5; D gene ambiguous. V was shortened by 1 base and J by 9 bases, with 10 bases between the two germline ends. This CDR3 has 13 amino acids. In germline, CDR1 is SGHAT, CDR2 FQNNGV. The variable domain in full, completed from reference TRBV11-2 and TRBJ1-5, reads EAGVAQSPRYKIIEKRQSVAFWCNPISGHATLYWYQQILGQGPKLLIQFQNNGVVDDSQLPKDRFSAERLKGVDSTLKIQPAKLEDSAVYLCASSLVEGGPQHFGDGTRLSIL.

The table lists this clone with a count of one. The CDR3 sequence is CASSLRGQKNTEAFF. CDR3 sequence (DNA): TGTGCCAGCAGTTTACGGGGACAGAAGAACACTGAAGCTTTCTTT. V gene TRBV28 combines with J gene TRBJ1-1, with 7 bases lining up with TRBD1. The CDR3 is made up of 15 amino acids. Trimming at V came to 2 bases and at J to 1 base, leaving 4 bases not matched to a gene. Per germline, CDR1 MDHEN and CDR2 SYDVKM.

This clone showed up just once. This sequence joins TRBV5-4 and TRBJ2-7; tentatively, D is TRBD1 or TRBD2 (5 bases each). Trimming left V 5 bases short and J 3 bases short, with 12 bases between. The CDR3 length is 13 residues. Germline CDR1 reads SGHNT; CDR2 reads YYREEE (reference sequence). This CDR3 reads CASSPGAFYEQYF. CDR3 nucleotides: TGTGCCAGCAGTCCCGGGGCGTTCTACGAGCAGTACTTC.